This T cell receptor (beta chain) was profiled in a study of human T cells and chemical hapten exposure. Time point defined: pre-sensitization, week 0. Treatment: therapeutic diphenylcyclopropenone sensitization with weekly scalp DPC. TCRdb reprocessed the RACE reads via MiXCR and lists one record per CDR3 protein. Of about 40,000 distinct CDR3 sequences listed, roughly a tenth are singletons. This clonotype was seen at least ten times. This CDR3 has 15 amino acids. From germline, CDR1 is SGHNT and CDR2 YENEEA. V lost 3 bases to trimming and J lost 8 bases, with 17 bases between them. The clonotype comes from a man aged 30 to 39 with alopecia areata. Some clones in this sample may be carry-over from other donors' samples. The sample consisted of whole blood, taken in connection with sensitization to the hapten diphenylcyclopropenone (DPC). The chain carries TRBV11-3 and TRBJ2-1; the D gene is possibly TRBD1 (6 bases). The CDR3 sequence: CASSFFGAQGDEQFF. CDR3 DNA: TGTGCCAGCAGCTTCTTCGGGGCACAGGGCGATGAGCAGTTCTTC.